The text below deals with one T cell receptor (beta chain). Its target is unknown. This sample is drawn from a study of cytomegalovirus exposure and HLA in healthy donors. The study, taken as a whole, reports: Some segments of the V type, notably TRBV6-2 and TRBV6-3, were excluded as indistinguishable.

The CDR3 has 14 residues. V dropped 4 bases and J dropped 2 bases, with 13 bases sitting between them. In germline, CDR1 is SGHNT, CDR2 YYREEE (reference sequence). Vbeta (60) and Jbeta (13) primers were used in the PCR. Some clones are missing from TCRdb's copy, which holds only in-frame ones; the method was immunoSEQ multiplex PCR. The sample records some 110,000 clones, around 77% being singletons. This chain links TRBV5-4 with TRBJ2-7, with D possibly being TRBD1 (5 bases). Sequencing used PBMCs. The receptor was derived from a man between 45 and 60 years old in good health and CMV-seropositive. DNA of the CDR3: TGTGCCAGCAGCGTAGACAGACCACCCTACGAGCAGTACTTC. This sequence encodes CASSVDRPPYEQYF.